These 22 T cell receptor beta chains were sequenced from one sample in a study of blood T cell repertoires in COVID-19. Method: immunoSEQ multiplex PCR; TCRdb's copy keeps in-frame clones and lacks some. Of tens of thousands of clones in the sample, roughly four fifths were seen once. The sample consisted of peripheral blood. The receptors shown here come from a human donor in a cohort sampled during active COVID-19.

The rearrangement links TRBV11-2 to TRBJ2-7; tentative D call: TRBD1 (6 bases). Germline V gene data show CDR1 as SGHAT and CDR2 as FQNNGV. V lost 0 bases and J lost 9, with 15 bases in between. The CDR3 length is 14 residues. The CDR3 protein is CASSLEGAPNRQYF. The CDR3 DNA reads TGTGCCAGCAGCTTAGAGGGGGCCCCTAATAGGCAGTACTTC.

This clone was detected only a few times. V usage is TRBV4-1 and J usage is TRBJ1-2; no clear D gene. CDR3 size: 15 residues. Germline V lookup: CDR1 MGHRA, CDR2 YSYEKL. V shed 0 bases and J shed 6 bases, with 14 bases lying between them. As DNA, the CDR3 is TGCGCCAGCAGCCAAGACCCGGGAGGGAGAGATGGCTACACCTTC. It specifies CASSQDPGGRDGYTF.

This clone was seen just once. V and J are TRBV7-9 and TRBJ1-6, with D uncertain. V was cut by 11 bases and J by 0 bases, with 11 bases left in between. CDR1 SEHNR and CDR2 FQNEAQ come from the germline V gene (reference sequence). This CDR3 region has 14 residues. CDR3 coding DNA: TGTGCCCAAGGCGGTGACTCCTATAATTCACCCCTCCACTTT. This translates into CAQGGDSYNSPLHF. Full variable domain (rest looked up from reference TRBV7-9 and TRBJ1-6): DTGVSQNPRHKITKRGQNVTFRCDPISEHNRLYWYRQTLGQGPEFLTYFQNEAQLEKSRLLSDRFSAERPKGSFSTLEIQRTEQGDSAMYLCAQGGDSYNSPLHFGNGTRLTVT.

V is TRBV14 and J is TRBJ1-6; a weak D match, TRBD1 (6 bases). The CDR3 has 15 amino acids. Trimming removed 2 bases at V and 9 bases at J, with 14 bases between. CDR1 and CDR2 (germline): SGHDN, FVKESK. The CDR3 DNA reads TGTGCCAGCAGCCAACTCAAGGGGGACACTTCACCCCTCCACTTT. It translates to CASSQLKGDTSPLHF.

This clone was detected only once. The V call is TRBV19, the J call TRBJ2-6, with D unresolved. Germline V gene data show CDR1 as LNHDA and CDR2 as SQIVND (reference sequence). V lost 4 bases to trimming and J lost 3 bases, with 13 bases between them. This CDR3 contains 16 residues. The chain's CDR3 is CASSRAGILGANVLTF. CDR3 DNA: TGTGCCAGTAGTAGGGCCGGAATCCTTGGGGCCAACGTCCTGACTTTC.

As concerns this clone: The sample has other DNA sequences that encode this CDR3 too. This chain joins TRBV15 and TRBJ2-7, with TRBD2 matching 8 bases. V lost 1 base, J lost 3 bases, and 2 bases stayed unmatched. In germline, CDR1 is LNHNV, CDR2 YYDKDF (reference sequence). This CDR3 has 14 residues. The CDR3: CATSRAGGNYEQYF. CDR3 in DNA: TGTGCCACCAGCAGAGCGGGGGGGAACTACGAGCAGTACTTC. Complete variable domain (other parts from reference TRBV15 and TRBJ2-7): DAMVIQNPRYQVTQFGKPVTLSCSQTLNHNVMYWYQQKSSQAPKLLFHYYDKDFNNEADTPDNFQSRRPNTSFCFLDIRSPGLGDTAMYLCATSRAGGNYEQYFGPGTRLTVT.

This clone appeared once. The V and J genes are TRBV5-1 and TRBJ2-2; tentative D call: TRBD2 (5 bases). The CDR3 is made up of 15 amino acids. With 1 base removed from V and 1 base from J, the gap between germline ends came to 8 bases. Germline V lookup: CDR1 SGHRS, CDR2 YFSETQ. The CDR3 DNA reads as TGCGCCAGCAGCTTGCCCCGGGAGAACACCGGGGAGCTGTTTTTT. Amino acids: CASSLPRENTGELFF.

This sequence joins TRBV18 and TRBJ1-1, with unresolved D. The CDR3 runs to 17 residues. In germline, CDR1 is KGHSH, CDR2 LQKENI. Trimming removed 3 bases from V and 5 bases from J, with 22 bases in between. The CDR3 region is CASSPTVPGRVSTEAFF. In nucleotides, the CDR3 is TGTGCCAGCTCACCGACCGTACCCGGGAGGGTTTCGACTGAAGCTTTCTTT.

The chain carries TRBV5-1 and TRBJ1-2; 9 bases match TRBD1. In germline, CDR1 is SGHRS, CDR2 YFSETQ. This CDR3 contains 13 residues. Unmatched junction bases numbered 6, after V lost 8 bases and J lost 4 bases. The CDR3 DNA is TGCGCCAGTGGGGACAGGGCAGCCTATGGCTACACCTTC. Its translation: CASGDRAAYGYTF.

As regards this clone: The same CDR3 also results from other DNA sequences found in this sample. The chain recombines TRBV12-3 or TRBV12-4 with TRBJ2-6; D not resolved. Trimming stripped 5 bases from V and 1 base from J, with 3 bases between. The CDR3 is 13 residues long. CDR3 protein: CASSLSGANVLTF. As DNA, the CDR3 is TGTGCCAGCAGTCTATCTGGGGCCAACGTCCTGACTTTC.

The genes are TRBV7-2 and TRBJ2-7, with a weak D call TRBD1 (5 bases). Trimming cost V 0 bases and J 2 bases, with 8 bases left between them. The CDR3 has 14 amino acids. CDR1 and CDR2 from the germline V gene are SGHTA and FQGNSA. Here the CDR3 reads CASSLAQATYEQYF. The DNA for the CDR3 is TGTGCCAGCAGCTTAGCACAGGCTACCTACGAGCAGTACTTC.

This clone was recorded only once. The chain employs TRBV7-9 and TRBJ2-7; unclear D gene. CDR1 and CDR2 from the germline V gene are SEHNR and FQNEAQ (reference sequence). CDR3 length: 13 residues. The V end was cut by 5 bases, the J end by 3 bases, with 11 bases between. The CDR3 DNA follows: TGTGCCAGCAGCCCACCGTCCGGCTACGAGCAGTACTTC. This encodes CASSPPSGYEQYF.

This clone was picked up one time. The rearrangement uses TRBV7-9 and TRBJ1-3; the D is unclear. The V and J ends lost 5 bases and 4 bases respectively, with 6 bases between them. The CDR3 runs 12 residues. The germline gives CDR1 SEHNR, CDR2 FQNEAQ (reference sequence). The CDR3 region is CASSLTGNTIYF. The CDR3 region has the DNA TGTGCCAGCAGCCTGACAGGAAACACCATATATTTT.

This sequence joins TRBV5-8 and TRBJ2-4; 9 bases align to TRBD1. The CDR3 runs to 15 residues. Germline values: CDR1 SGHTS, CDR2 YDEGEE. The V and J ends lost 3 bases and 3 bases, in that order; junction bases with no gene match: 4. The CDR3 spells CASSWTGEGKNIQYF. In DNA, the CDR3 is TGTGCCAGCAGCTGGACAGGGGAGGGCAAAAACATTCAGTACTTC.

The chain couples TRBV5-8 to TRBJ2-7; 8 bases line up with TRBD1. Germline V gene data show CDR1 as SGHTS and CDR2 as YDEGEE. Trimming removed 4 bases from V and 1 base from J; junction bases left unmatched: 7. This CDR3 spans 15 amino acids. The CDR3: CASSAGQAGSYEQYF. The CDR3 DNA sequence: TGTGCCAGCAGCGCGGGACAGGCCGGTTCCTACGAGCAGTACTTC.

The chain links TRBV6-5 to TRBJ2-7, with D possibly being TRBD1 (6 bases). Trimming left V 0 bases short and J 1 base short, with 10 bases between. Germline CDR1 is MNHEY and CDR2 is SVGAGI. The CDR3 is 15 residues long. This chain's CDR3 is CASSYSRTVSYEQYF. Here the CDR3 DNA reads TGTGCCAGCAGTTACTCGAGGACAGTTTCCTACGAGCAGTACTTC.

The chain is built from TRBV3-1 (or the pseudogene TRBV3-2) and TRBJ2-1; TRBD2 might be the D (6 bases). The CDR3 is 18 residues long. Between the trimmed V and J ends, which lost 1 base and 0 bases, there was a span of 16 bases. In germline, CDR1 is LGHDT, CDR2 YNNKEL (reference sequence). The CDR3 here is CASSQGEAGRSSYNEQFF. Written as DNA, the CDR3 is TGTGCCAGCAGCCAAGGGGAGGCGGGTAGGAGCTCCTACAATGAGCAGTTCTTC.

J is TRBJ2-7 and V is TRBV27; TRBD2 aligns across 9 bases. CDR3 length equals 15 residues. The germline V gene has CDR1 MNHEY and CDR2 SMNVEV (reference sequence). V shed 4 bases and J 4 bases; nucleotides not matched to a gene: 8. The CDR3 sequence is CASSWAGGPGYEQYF. CDR3 DNA sequence: TGTGCCAGCAGTTGGGCGGGGGGGCCTGGGTACGAGCAGTACTTC.

V usage is TRBV6-5 and J usage is TRBJ1-1, with D uncertain. V lost 4 bases to trimming and J lost 5 bases, with 11 bases between them. The CDR3 totals 13 residues. Germline values: CDR1 MNHEY, CDR2 SVGAGI. CDR3: CASSSTLETEAFF. The CDR3 region has the DNA TGTGCCAGCAGTTCGACTTTGGAGACTGAAGCTTTCTTT.

V is TRBV18 and J is TRBJ2-7; D possibly corresponds to TRBD1 (6 bases). The CDR3 has 14 amino acids. CDR1 is KGHSH and CDR2 is LQKENI in the germline V gene. V gave up 1 base and J gave up 0 bases, with 7 bases separating them. The CDR3 loop is CASSPQTGSYEQYF. In DNA form, the CDR3 reads TGTGCCAGCTCACCACAGACAGGCTCCTACGAGCAGTACTTC.

The chain joins TRBV10-2 to TRBJ2-1; 9 bases fit TRBD1. The CDR3 spans 16 residues. V lost 3 bases and J lost 1; bases outside the gene matches: 4. CDR1 is WSHSY, CDR2 SAAADI, per germline. The CDR3 DNA is TGCGCCAGCAGTGACATCGGACAGGGGTCCTACAATGAGCAGTTCTTC. Its protein product is CASSDIGQGSYNEQFF.

Notes on this clone: Mismatch with germline at one junction end may stem from a read error. The chain combines TRBV27 with TRBJ1-5; the match to TRBD1 covers 7 bases. The CDR3 is made up of 14 amino acids. Per the germline V gene, CDR1 is MNHEY and CDR2 is SMNVEV (reference sequence). The CDR3 sequence: CASSLSQGNQPQHF. Written as DNA, the CDR3 is TGTGCCAGCAGTCTATCACAGGGGAATCAGCCCCAGCATTTT.